This is a list of T cell receptor beta chains from one sample in a study of blood T cell repertoires in COVID-19. Produced via immunoSEQ multiplex PCR; TCRdb's table is partial and in-frame only. The table records 250,000 to 350,000 clones, 70% to 90% of them present only once. Sequenced material: PBMCs or T cells enriched from blood (not recorded which). These receptors were obtained from a woman in her twenties or thirties who had recovered from COVID-19. Each CDR3 is given with its conserved first and last residue. Fields, in order: clone size, CDR3 length, J gene, D gene, V gene, CDR3 protein, CDR3 DNA. The D gene is left open where the match is weak. Clone size appears in some rows only: once, few, many, or a class for an expanded clone.

size: NA
length: 13
J: TRBJ1-1
D: NA
V: TRBV9
CDR3: CASSVSQGFEAFF
DNA: TGTGCCAGCAGCGTGTCACAGGGATTTGAAGCTTTCTTT

size: NA
length: 17
J: TRBJ2-7
D: NA
V: TRBV5-5
CDR3: CASSLAGDLGGTYEQYF
DNA: TGTGCCAGCAGCTTGGCCGGGGACCTAGGGGGAACATACGAGCAGTACTTC

size: NA
length: 14
J: TRBJ1-1
D: NA
V: TRBV2
CDR3: CASALWATQTEAFF
DNA: TGTGCCAGCGCTCTGTGGGCCACCCAAACTGAAGCTTTCTTT

size: NA
length: 15
J: TRBJ1-2
D: NA
V: TRBV5-1
CDR3: CASSPDSLTNYGYTF
DNA: TGCGCCAGCAGCCCGGACAGCCTAACTAACTATGGCTACACCTTC

size: few
length: 15
J: TRBJ2-2
D: TRBD2
V: TRBV9
CDR3: CASSVASGVTGELFF
DNA: TGTGCCAGCAGCGTAGCTAGCGGGGTGACCGGGGAGCTGTTTTTT

size: NA
length: 16
J: TRBJ2-1
D: TRBD2
V: TRBV11-2
CDR3: CASSQLAGGTYNEQFF
DNA: TGTGCCAGCAGCCAGTTAGCGGGGGGAACCTACAATGAGCAGTTCTTC

size: few
length: 14
J: TRBJ2-2
D: NA
V: TRBV9
CDR3: CASSVRVNTGELFF
DNA: TGTGCCAGCAGCGTTCGAGTTAACACCGGGGAGCTGTTTTTT

size: NA
length: 17
J: TRBJ2-7
D: NA
V: TRBV28
CDR3: CASSPESWTASSYEQYF
DNA: TGTGCCAGCAGTCCCGAATCCTGGACAGCGAGCTCCTACGAGCAGTACTTC

size: NA
length: 15
J: TRBJ2-7
D: TRBD1
V: TRBV19
CDR3: CASSKVTGGEDEQYF
DNA: TGTGCCAGTAGTAAGGTCACAGGGGGCGAAGACGAGCAGTACTTC

size: NA
length: 14
J: TRBJ2-7
D: TRBD2
V: TRBV6-5
CDR3: CASLSGTSGVEQYF
DNA: TGTGCCAGCCTTTCCGGGACTAGCGGGGTCGAGCAGTACTTC

size: NA
length: 16
J: TRBJ1-4
D: TRBD1
V: TRBV25-1
CDR3: CASSDDRGYTNEKLFF
DNA: TGTGCCAGCAGTGATGACAGGGGCTACACTAATGAAAAACTGTTTTTT

size: NA
length: 13
J: TRBJ1-2
D: NA
V: TRBV10-3
CDR3: CASAPEENYGYTF
DNA: TGTGCCTCCGCCCCAGAGGAGAACTATGGCTACACCTTC

size: NA
length: 15
J: TRBJ2-7
D: NA
V: TRBV5-4
CDR3: CASSSGLGFPYEQYF
DNA: TGTGCCAGCAGCTCAGGGCTAGGATTTCCCTACGAGCAGTACTTC

size: NA
length: 14
J: TRBJ1-2
D: NA
V: TRBV2
CDR3: CASSDLGVAYGYTF
DNA: TGTGCCAGCAGTGATTTGGGAGTCGCCTATGGCTACACCTTC

size: once
length: 14
J: TRBJ2-3
D: TRBD2
V: TRBV29-1
CDR3: CSTRLAQSTDTQYF
DNA: TGCAGCACTCGACTAGCGCAAAGCACAGATACGCAGTATTTT

size: NA
length: 14
J: TRBJ2-7
D: TRBD1
V: TRBV14
CDR3: CASSRDRAVDEQYF
DNA: TGTGCCAGCAGCCGCGACAGGGCCGTGGACGAGCAGTACTTC

size: NA
length: 15
J: TRBJ1-2
D: TRBD1
V: TRBV30
CDR3: CASRRDTGTDYGYTF
DNA: TGTGCCTCCCGTCGGGATACCGGGACAGACTATGGCTACACCTTC

size: NA
length: 17
J: TRBJ2-2
D: NA
V: TRBV5-1
CDR3: CASSLATGTSNTGELFF
DNA: TGCGCCAGCAGCTTGGCGACCGGGACATCGAACACCGGGGAGCTGTTTTTT

size: NA
length: 15
J: TRBJ1-5
D: TRBD1
V: TRBV5-8
CDR3: CASSEGDSPNQPQHF
DNA: TGTGCCAGCAGCGAGGGGGACAGCCCAAATCAGCCCCAGCATTTT

size: once
length: 16
J: TRBJ1-2
D: NA
V: TRBV10-3
CDR3: CAIINSSAGARTGYTF
DNA: TGTGCCATCATAAATTCTAGCGCAGGCGCCCGTACTGGCTACACCTTC

size: once
length: 13
J: TRBJ1-1
D: NA
V: TRBV9
CDR3: CASRRDPNTEAFF
DNA: TGTGCCAGCAGGCGGGACCCGAACACTGAAGCTTTCTTT

size: NA
length: 14
J: TRBJ1-5
D: NA
V: TRBV19
CDR3: CASTYNGGNQPQHF
DNA: TGTGCCAGTACTTACAATGGAGGGAATCAGCCCCAGCATTTT

size: NA
length: 14
J: TRBJ1-4
D: NA
V: TRBV7-9
CDR3: CASSLRTENEKLFF
DNA: TGTGCCAGCAGCTTACGGACAGAGAATGAAAAACTGTTTTTT

size: NA
length: 12
J: TRBJ1-6
D: NA
V: TRBV3-1/TRBV3-2
CDR3: CASSQVRSPLHF
DNA: TGTGCCAGCAGCCAAGTGAGGTCACCCCTCCACTTT

size: NA
length: 15
J: TRBJ2-3
D: NA
V: TRBV5-4
CDR3: CASSLGAGATDTQYF
DNA: TGTGCCAGCAGCTTGGGAGCAGGGGCCACAGATACGCAGTATTTT

size: NA
length: 14
J: TRBJ1-5
D: NA
V: TRBV28
CDR3: CASSLDQGHQPQHF
DNA: TGTGCCAGCAGTTTAGATCAGGGCCATCAGCCCCAGCATTTT

size: NA
length: 15
J: TRBJ2-1
D: TRBD2
V: TRBV7-2
CDR3: CASSLSGGNNNEQFF
DNA: TGTGCCAGCAGCTTATCGGGGGGGAATAACAATGAGCAGTTCTTC

size: NA
length: 14
J: TRBJ1-5
D: NA
V: TRBV15
CDR3: CATSRDRGYQPQHF
DNA: TGTGCCACCAGCAGAGATAGGGGGTATCAGCCCCAGCATTTT

size: NA
length: 14
J: TRBJ1-6
D: TRBD1
V: TRBV5-6
CDR3: CASSLWDRDSPLHF
DNA: TGTGCCAGCAGCCTGTGGGACAGGGATTCACCCCTCCACTTT

size: NA
length: 15
J: TRBJ1-4
D: TRBD1
V: TRBV19
CDR3: CASRRLTGSNEKLFF
DNA: TGTGCCAGTAGGAGACTGACAGGGAGTAATGAAAAACTGTTTTTT

size: once
length: 14
J: TRBJ1-2
D: NA
V: TRBV6-1
CDR3: CASSEAGDIGGYTF
DNA: TGTGCCAGCAGTGAAGCAGGGGACATCGGTGGCTACACCTTC

size: NA
length: 13
J: TRBJ1-1
D: NA
V: TRBV18
CDR3: CASSPGGSGEAFF
DNA: TGTGCCAGCTCACCGGGCGGGAGTGGTGAAGCTTTCTTT

size: few
length: 13
J: TRBJ1-1
D: TRBD1
V: TRBV10-3
CDR3: CATRGGEVTEAFF
DNA: TGTGCCACGAGAGGGGGCGAGGTCACTGAAGCTTTCTTT

size: few
length: 14
J: TRBJ1-1
D: NA
V: TRBV5-6
CDR3: CASSPTGRVSEAFF
DNA: TGTGCCAGCAGTCCTACAGGGAGGGTATCTGAAGCTTTCTTT

size: NA
length: 12
J: TRBJ2-7
D: NA
V: TRBV3-1/TRBV3-2
CDR3: CASSQEGREQYF
DNA: TGTGCCAGCAGCCAAGAAGGGAGAGAGCAGTACTTC

size: NA
length: 17
J: TRBJ1-1
D: TRBD1
V: TRBV4-2
CDR3: CASSQEQGESLNTEAFF
DNA: TGTGCCAGCAGCCAAGAGCAGGGGGAGAGTCTGAACACTGAAGCTTTCTTT

size: NA
length: 13
J: TRBJ1-1
D: NA
V: TRBV10-1
CDR3: CASREQGNTEAFF
DNA: TGCGCCAGCAGGGAACAGGGGAACACTGAAGCTTTCTTT

size: NA
length: 15
J: TRBJ1-6
D: NA
V: TRBV6-5
CDR3: CASSYGQMGSSPLHF
DNA: TGTGCCAGCAGTTACGGCCAGATGGGCAGTTCACCCCTCCACTTT

size: NA
length: 12
J: TRBJ1-2
D: NA
V: TRBV12-3/TRBV12-4
CDR3: CASSLSREGYTF
DNA: TGTGCCAGCAGTTTAAGCAGGGAAGGCTACACCTTC

size: NA
length: 14
J: TRBJ2-5
D: TRBD2
V: TRBV2
CDR3: CASRGTSGGETQYF
DNA: TGTGCCAGCAGGGGGACTAGCGGGGGAGAGACCCAGTACTTC

size: NA
length: 13
J: TRBJ2-7
D: NA
V: TRBV5-1
CDR3: CASSLGLFYEQYF
DNA: TGCGCCAGCAGCTTGGGACTATTTTACGAGCAGTACTTC

size: NA
length: 14
J: TRBJ1-2
D: TRBD1
V: TRBV7-2
CDR3: CASSRRGTTYGYTF
DNA: TGTGCCAGCAGCCGCAGGGGGACCACCTATGGCTACACCTTC

size: NA
length: 16
J: TRBJ1-6
D: NA
V: TRBV5-5
CDR3: CASSRQEDRYNSPLHF
DNA: TGTGCCAGCAGCAGACAGGAGGATAGATATAATTCACCCCTCCACTTT

size: once
length: 15
J: TRBJ2-1
D: TRBD2
V: TRBV5-5
CDR3: CASSPLAGGYNEQFF
DNA: TGTGCCAGCAGCCCCTTAGCGGGAGGCTACAATGAGCAGTTCTTC

size: NA
length: 14
J: TRBJ2-7
D: TRBD2
V: TRBV7-8
CDR3: CASSSRLAGYEQYF
DNA: TGTGCCAGCAGCTCCCGACTAGCAGGCTACGAGCAGTACTTC

size: NA
length: 12
J: TRBJ1-2
D: NA
V: TRBV2
CDR3: CASKGQNYGYTF
DNA: TGTGCCAGCAAAGGACAGAACTATGGCTACACCTTC

size: once
length: 17
J: TRBJ1-2
D: NA
V: TRBV30
CDR3: CAWTAGRGRQTFYGYTF
DNA: TGTGCCTGGACCGCGGGAAGAGGGCGGCAGACCTTTTATGGCTACACCTTC

size: NA
length: 14
J: TRBJ2-2
D: NA
V: TRBV4-2
CDR3: CASSQLRPEPGLFF
DNA: TGTGCCAGCAGCCAACTTAGACCGGAGCCCGGGCTGTTTTTT

size: NA
length: 12
J: TRBJ2-7
D: NA
V: TRBV10-3
CDR3: CAISESSGLLGF
DNA: TGTGCCATCAGTGAGTCTAGTGGACTCTTAGGCTTC

size: NA
length: 14
J: TRBJ2-3
D: NA
V: TRBV11-1
CDR3: CASSFRVTTDTQYF
DNA: TGTGCCAGCAGCTTCCGGGTTACTACAGATACGCAGTATTTT

size: NA
length: 14
J: TRBJ2-7
D: TRBD2
V: TRBV10-3
CDR3: CAISGLADTYEQYF
DNA: TGTGCCATCAGCGGACTAGCGGATACCTACGAGCAGTACTTC

size: NA
length: 15
J: TRBJ2-5
D: TRBD1
V: TRBV6-5
CDR3: CASSPQRTGSETQYF
DNA: TGTGCCAGCAGTCCCCAACGGACAGGGTCGGAGACCCAGTACTTC